This T cell receptor (beta chain) was sequenced in a study of CD8 T cells in ankylosing spondylitis. The table lists this clonotype with many counts. Antigen unknown. Quantitative barcoded 5'-RACE was used to prepare TCR beta libraries. TCRdb re-derived calls from the 5' RACE reads in MiXCR, one entry per CDR3 protein. The sample records a few hundred thousand distinct CDR3 sequences, 10% to 13% being singletons. Study results and caveats: Certain motif variants had earlier appeared in reactive arthritis synovial fluid and blood.

The germline V gene encodes CDR1 SGHDT and CDR2 YYEEEE. V shed 0 bases, J shed 2 bases, and the junction held 4 bases outside the gene matches. The CDR3 contains 18 residues. Sequenced input: blood, either unsorted or a sorted T cell fraction (not recorded which). The sequence came from a male donor with ankylosing spondylitis or in good health (not recorded which). The chain couples TRBV5-6 to TRBJ1-6, with TRBD1 identical over 11 bases. CDR3 DNA: TGTGCCAGCAGCTTGGGGGCGGACAGGGGGCCCTATAATTCACCCCTCCACTTT. Amino acid sequence: CASSLGADRGPYNSPLHF.